This note documents a single T cell receptor beta chain sequence. Its antigen is unknown. This entry comes from a study of identical twins. TCRdb itself ran the 5' RACE reads through MiXCR, one entry per CDR3 protein. The table shows some 570,000 distinct CDR3 sequences, with around 20% occurring only once. Study-level points and caveats: Fewer insertions were carried by abundant cord blood beta clonotypes, but none was seen in memory repertoires.

Losses at the gene ends were 4 bases for V and 0 bases for J; bases not matched to a gene: 1. This CDR3 has 14 amino acids. Germline-derived CDR1 and CDR2 are LNHNV and YYDKDF (reference sequence). The same sample was also studied in work on yellow fever vaccine responses in identical twins. From that second work: On the reported evidence, twins' vaccine T cell responses seemed partly convergent and partly personalized.

Sequencing used CD4+ T cells sorted from blood. The chain recombines TRBV15 with TRBJ2-7; 9 nucleotides line up with TRBD2. This TCR came from a woman aged 18-35 years in good health. In nucleotides, the CDR3 is TGTGCCACCAGCATTAGCGGGGGCTCCTACGAGCAGTACTTC. Translating gives CATSISGGSYEQYF.